Sequencing of this T cell receptor beta chain was carried out in a study of beta chain features in type 1 diabetes. Overall study context: Sorted cells numbering 107,917,701 were examined across all samples.

On average, the one heparinised blood draw given by each donor was around 120 mL. Researchers reported sorting CD4+ naive, central memory, regulatory and stem cell-like memory cells via CD45RO/CCR7/CD25/CD127/CD95/CD27. This clone was seen a handful of times. What it recognizes is unknown. Expressed TCRB transcripts were sequenced because the isolated RNA had all been reverse transcribed beforehand. The assay was immunoSEQ multiplex PCR, and TCRdb's table has in-frame clones only and misses some. The sample holds about 270,000 clones, about 14% seen once. Germline CDR1 is LGHNA and CDR2 is YSLEER. This CDR3 is 15 amino acids long. V gave up 0 bases and J gave up 4 bases, with 12 bases separating them. General study findings and limits: Compared to healthy donors, patients appeared to have naive, central memory and Treg TCRB repertoires that were more alike.

The clonotype originates from a woman in her forties in good health. V and J are TRBV4-3 and TRBJ1-2; weak D call: TRBD1 (5 bases). The sample taken for sequencing was naive CD4+ T cells from blood. CDR3 protein: CASSQEGRITYGYTF. DNA for the CDR3: TGCGCCAGCAGCCAAGAGGGGCGGATCACCTATGGCTACACCTTC.